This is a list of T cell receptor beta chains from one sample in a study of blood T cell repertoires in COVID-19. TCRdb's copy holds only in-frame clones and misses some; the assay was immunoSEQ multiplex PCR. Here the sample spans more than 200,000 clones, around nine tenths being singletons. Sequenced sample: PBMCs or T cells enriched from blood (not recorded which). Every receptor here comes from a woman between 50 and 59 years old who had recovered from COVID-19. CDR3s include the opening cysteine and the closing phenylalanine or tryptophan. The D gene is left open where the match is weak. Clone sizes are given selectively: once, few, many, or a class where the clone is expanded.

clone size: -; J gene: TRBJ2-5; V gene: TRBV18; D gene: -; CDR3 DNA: TGTGCCAGCTCACAAAACAGTCTGCGAGAGACCCAGTACTTC; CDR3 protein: CASSQNSLRETQYF
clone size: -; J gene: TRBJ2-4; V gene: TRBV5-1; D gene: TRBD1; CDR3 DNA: TGCGCCAGCAGCTTAGGGACAGTTAAAAACATTCAGTACTTC; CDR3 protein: CASSLGTVKNIQYF
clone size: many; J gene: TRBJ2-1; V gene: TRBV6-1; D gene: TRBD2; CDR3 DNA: TGTGCCAGCAGTGAAGGGCTAGCGGGATTCAATGAGCAGTTCTTC; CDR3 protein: CASSEGLAGFNEQFF
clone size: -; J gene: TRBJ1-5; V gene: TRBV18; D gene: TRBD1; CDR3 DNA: TGTGCCAGCTCACCTGGACAGGGTATCGATCAGCCCCAGCATTTT; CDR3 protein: CASSPGQGIDQPQHF
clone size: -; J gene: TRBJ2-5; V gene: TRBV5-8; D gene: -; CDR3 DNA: TGTGCCAGCAGTTTCTTACTGCTAGAGACCCAGTACTTC; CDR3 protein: CASSFLLLETQYF
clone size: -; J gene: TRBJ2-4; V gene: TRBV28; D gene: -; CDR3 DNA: TGTGCCAGCAGTTCCGAGGGTTTGGCCAAAAACATTCAGTACTTC; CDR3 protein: CASSSEGLAKNIQYF
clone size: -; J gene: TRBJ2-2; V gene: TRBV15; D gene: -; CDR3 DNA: TGTGCCACCAGCAGTACAGAGACCGGGGAGCTGTTTTTT; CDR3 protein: CATSSTETGELFF
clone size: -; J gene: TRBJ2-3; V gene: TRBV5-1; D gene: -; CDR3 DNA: TGCGCCAGCAGCTTGGTGTCCGCGTCAGATACGCAGTATTTT; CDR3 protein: CASSLVSASDTQYF
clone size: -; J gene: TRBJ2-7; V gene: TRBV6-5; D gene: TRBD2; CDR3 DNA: TGTGCCAGCAGGCTAGCGGGACAGACCTACGAGCAGTACTTC; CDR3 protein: CASRLAGQTYEQYF
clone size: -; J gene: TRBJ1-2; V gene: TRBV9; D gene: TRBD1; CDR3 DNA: TGTGCCAGCAGCGTTGGACAGGGGAATAAGGGTGGGTATGGCTACACCTTC; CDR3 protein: CASSVGQGNKGGYGYTF
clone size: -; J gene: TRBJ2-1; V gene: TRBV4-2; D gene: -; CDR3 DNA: TGTGCCAGCAGCCAAGAGCTGGAGAGCTCCTACAATGAGCAGTTCTTC; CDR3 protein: CASSQELESSYNEQFF
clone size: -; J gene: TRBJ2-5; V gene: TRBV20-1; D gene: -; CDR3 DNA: TGCAGTGCTAGTCGGCTAGAAGAGACCCAGTACTTC; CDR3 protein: CSASRLEETQYF
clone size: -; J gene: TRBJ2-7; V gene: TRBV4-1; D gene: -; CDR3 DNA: TGCGCCAGCAGCCAAGAACACAGTTCCTACGAGCAGTACTTC; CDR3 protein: CASSQEHSSYEQYF
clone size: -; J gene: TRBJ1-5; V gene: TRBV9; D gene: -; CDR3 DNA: TGTGCCAGCAGCGTAGGGGGGGGCAATCAGCCCCAGCATTTT; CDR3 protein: CASSVGGGNQPQHF
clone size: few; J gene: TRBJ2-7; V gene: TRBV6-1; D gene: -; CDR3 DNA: TGTGCCAGCAGTGACCGGACAGCCAGCTCCTACGAGCAGTACTTC; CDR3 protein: CASSDRTASSYEQYF
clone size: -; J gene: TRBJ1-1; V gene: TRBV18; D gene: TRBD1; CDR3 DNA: TGTGCCAGCTCACGGGGACAGGGAGAGACTGAAGCTTTCTTT; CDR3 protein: CASSRGQGETEAFF
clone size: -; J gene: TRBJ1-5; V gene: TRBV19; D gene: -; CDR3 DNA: TGTGCCAGTAGTATAGGGGGGACACCTAGCAATCAGCCCCAGCATTTT; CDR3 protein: CASSIGGTPSNQPQHF
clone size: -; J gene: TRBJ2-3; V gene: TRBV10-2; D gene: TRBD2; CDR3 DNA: TGCGCCAGCAAAGGACTAGCGGGAGTAGCAGATACGCAGTATTTT; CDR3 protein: CASKGLAGVADTQYF
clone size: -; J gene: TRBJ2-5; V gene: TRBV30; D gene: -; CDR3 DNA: TGTGCCTGGAGTAAAGTCCTGGGGGGTTCATTTTTCGAGACCCAGTACTTC; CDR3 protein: CAWSKVLGGSFFETQYF
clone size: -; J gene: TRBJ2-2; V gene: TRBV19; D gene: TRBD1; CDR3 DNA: TGTGCCAGTAGTCTCCGGGACAGGGGCACCGGGGAGCTGTTTTTT; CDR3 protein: CASSLRDRGTGELFF
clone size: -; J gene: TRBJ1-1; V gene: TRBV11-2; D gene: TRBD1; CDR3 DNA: TGTGCCAGCAGCTTTTCCAGGGGGCAGGTTGAAGCTTTCTTT; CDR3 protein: CASSFSRGQVEAFF
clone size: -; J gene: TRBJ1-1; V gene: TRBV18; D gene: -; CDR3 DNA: TGTGCCAGCTCACGACTTAGCTGGACAGTGAACACTGAAGCTTTCTTT; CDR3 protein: CASSRLSWTVNTEAFF
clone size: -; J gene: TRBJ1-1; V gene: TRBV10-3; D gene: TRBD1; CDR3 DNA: TGTGCCATCAGTGACCGGCTTGACAGGGCCCTAGCTTTCTTT; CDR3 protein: CAISDRLDRALAFF
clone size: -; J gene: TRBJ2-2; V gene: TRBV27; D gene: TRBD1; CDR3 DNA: TGTGCCAGCAGTTTATTGGGGTGGGGACAGGGGAACACCGGGGAGCTGTTTTTT; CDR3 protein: CASSLLGWGQGNTGELFF
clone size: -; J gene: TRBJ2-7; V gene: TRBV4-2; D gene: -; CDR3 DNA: TGTGCCAGCAGCCAAGATGGTAGCTCGAACGAGCAGTACTTC; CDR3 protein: CASSQDGSSNEQYF
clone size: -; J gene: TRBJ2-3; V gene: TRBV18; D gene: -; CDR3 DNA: TGTGCCAGCTCACCGGGTCCCGGGGGAACGCAGTATTTT; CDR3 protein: CASSPGPGGTQYF
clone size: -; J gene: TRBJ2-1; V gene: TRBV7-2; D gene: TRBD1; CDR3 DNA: TGTGCCAGCAGCCTGGACAGGAATGAGCAGTTCTTC; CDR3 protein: CASSLDRNEQFF
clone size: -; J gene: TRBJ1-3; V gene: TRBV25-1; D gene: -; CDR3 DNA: TGTGCCAGCAGGCGTCTCTTGTTGTGGGAGCACACCATATATTTT; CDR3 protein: CASRRLLLWEHTIYF
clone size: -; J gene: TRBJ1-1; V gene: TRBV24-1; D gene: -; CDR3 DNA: TGTGCCACCAGTGATTTTTCGGGGGAAGCTTTCTTT; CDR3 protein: CATSDFSGEAFF
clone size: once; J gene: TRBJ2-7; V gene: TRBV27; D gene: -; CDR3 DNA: TGTGCCAGCAGTTTTATCCCCACTCGGCAGGGGTCCTACGAGCAGTACTTC; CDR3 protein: CASSFIPTRQGSYEQYF
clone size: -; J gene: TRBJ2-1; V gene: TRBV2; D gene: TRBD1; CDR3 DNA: TGTGCCAGCAGTGTGACAGGGAAGGGAGACAATGAGCAGTTCTTC; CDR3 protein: CASSVTGKGDNEQFF
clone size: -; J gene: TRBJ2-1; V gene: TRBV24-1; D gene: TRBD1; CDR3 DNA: TGTGCCACCAGTGATCCCGGGACAGGCGACAATGAGCAGTTCTTC; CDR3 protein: CATSDPGTGDNEQFF
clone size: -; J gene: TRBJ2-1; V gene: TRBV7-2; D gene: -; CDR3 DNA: TGTGCCAGCAGCCCCCGGGGAGGTGGGAGCTTCTACAATGAGCAGTTCTTC; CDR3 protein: CASSPRGGGSFYNEQFF
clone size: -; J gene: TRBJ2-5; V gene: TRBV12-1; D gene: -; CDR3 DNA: TGTGCCAGCAGCTTCCGGGACAGGGGATTCGTAGAGACCCAGTACTTC; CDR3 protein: CASSFRDRGFVETQYF
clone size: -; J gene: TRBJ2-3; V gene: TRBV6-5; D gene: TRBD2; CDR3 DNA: TGTGCCAGCAGCAAGCGGGAGCTGTGGAATACGCAGTATTTT; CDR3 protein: CASSKRELWNTQYF
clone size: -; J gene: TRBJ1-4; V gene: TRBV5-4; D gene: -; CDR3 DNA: TGTGCCAGCAGCCCAAGAGGGAGCTCTAATGAAAAACTGTTTTTT; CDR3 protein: CASSPRGSSNEKLFF
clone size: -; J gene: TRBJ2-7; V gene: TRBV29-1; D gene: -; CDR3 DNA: TGCAGCGTCAGGGTGGTCCTCAGGGCCGAGCAGTACTTC; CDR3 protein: CSVRVVLRAEQYF
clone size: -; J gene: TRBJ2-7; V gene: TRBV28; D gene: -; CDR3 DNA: TGTGCCAGCAGTTTAACAGCCAACTACGAGCAGTACTTC; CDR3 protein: CASSLTANYEQYF
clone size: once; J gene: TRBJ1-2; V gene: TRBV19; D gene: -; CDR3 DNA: TGTGCCAGTAGTATAAGTTCAGGGGATTACGGCTACACCTTC; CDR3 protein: CASSISSGDYGYTF
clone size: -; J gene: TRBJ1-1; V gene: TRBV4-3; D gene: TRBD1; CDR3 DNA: TGCGCCAGCAGCCTGCAAGCAGGGGGCGATAACACTGAAGCTTTCTTT; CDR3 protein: CASSLQAGGDNTEAFF
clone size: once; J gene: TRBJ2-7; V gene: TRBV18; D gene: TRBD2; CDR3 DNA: TGTGCCAGCTCGGAACAGCGGGAGGGTACCTACGAGCAGTACTTC; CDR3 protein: CASSEQREGTYEQYF
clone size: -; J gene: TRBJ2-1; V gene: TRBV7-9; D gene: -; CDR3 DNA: TGTGCCAGCAGCCTGGGGAGAAGCTACAATGAGCAGTTCTTC; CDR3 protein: CASSLGRSYNEQFF
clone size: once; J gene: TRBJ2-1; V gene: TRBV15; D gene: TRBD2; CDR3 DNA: TGTGCCACCAGCACCTTAGCGGGAGGGCCCCGGGATGAGCAGTTCTTC; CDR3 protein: CATSTLAGGPRDEQFF
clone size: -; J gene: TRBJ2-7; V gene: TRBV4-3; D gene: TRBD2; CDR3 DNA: TGCGCCAGCAGCCCCCGTTCTAGCGGCTACGAGCAGTACTTC; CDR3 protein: CASSPRSSGYEQYF
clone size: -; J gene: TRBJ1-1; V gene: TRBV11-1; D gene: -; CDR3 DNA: TGTGCCAGCAGCTTTCGACAGACAGCCGGTAACACTGAAGCTTTCTTT; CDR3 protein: CASSFRQTAGNTEAFF
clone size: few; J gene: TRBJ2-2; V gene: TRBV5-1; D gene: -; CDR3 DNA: TGCGCCAGCAGCTTGGCTTTGGCCGTCACCGGGGAGCTGTTTTTT; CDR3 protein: CASSLALAVTGELFF
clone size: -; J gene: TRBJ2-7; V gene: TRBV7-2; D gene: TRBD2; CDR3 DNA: TGTGCCAGCAGCCCGACTAGCGGGAGTCTATACGAGCAGTACTTC; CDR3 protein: CASSPTSGSLYEQYF
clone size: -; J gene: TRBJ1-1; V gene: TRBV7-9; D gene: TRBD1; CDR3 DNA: TGTGCCAGCAGCGCTACGACAGGGTATGGACTTGCTGAAGCTTTCTTT; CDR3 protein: CASSATTGYGLAEAFF
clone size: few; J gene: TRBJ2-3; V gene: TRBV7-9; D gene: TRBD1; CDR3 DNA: TGTGCCAGCAGCTCCACCGGGACAGACACAGATACGCAGTATTTT; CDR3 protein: CASSSTGTDTDTQYF
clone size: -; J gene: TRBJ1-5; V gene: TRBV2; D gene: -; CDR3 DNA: TGTGCCAGCAGTGCCCCGAGGCTCCAACCCAATCAGCCCCAGCATTTT; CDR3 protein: CASSAPRLQPNQPQHF
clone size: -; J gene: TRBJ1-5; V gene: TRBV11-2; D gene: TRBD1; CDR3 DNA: TGTGCCAGCAGCCAAGGGACAGGGGGAATGGGTCCCCAGCATTTT; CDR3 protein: CASSQGTGGMGPQHF
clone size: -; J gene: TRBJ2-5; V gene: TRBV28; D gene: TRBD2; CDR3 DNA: TGTGCCAGCAGAGTAATGGGGGGGAACAAAGAGACCCAGTACTTC; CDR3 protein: CASRVMGGNKETQYF